The source of this T cell receptor (beta chain) is a study of response to subunit inactivated influenza vaccine. CDR1 SGHRS and CDR2 YFSETQ come from the germline V gene. The ends were cut back, 0 bases at V and 6 bases at J, with 13 bases in the middle. This CDR3 is 14 amino acids long. TCRdb re-called the RT-PCR reads with MiXCR, one entry per CDR3 protein. Of some 570,000 distinct CDR3 sequences in the sample, roughly 10% were seen once. The data were also submitted as part of a second study, on T cells expressing NK-cell markers. That work adds: 5'RACE template switching with UMIs produced the TCR beta cDNA. The TCR beta repertoires were obtained from sorted CD3+CD56+NKG2C+, CD3+CD56+NKG2C- and CD3+CD56-NKG2C+ T cells. The sequencing cohort of eight donors included seven HCMV-seropositive individuals and one seronegative individual.

The sample consisted of PBMCs from blood, taken on the day of vaccination. The chain combines TRBV5-1 with TRBJ2-7; D not resolved. This TCR came from a man aged 50 to 59 who received an inactivated influenza vaccine. Written as DNA, the CDR3 is TGCGCCAGCAGCTTGGCGGAACGGTTGGGCGAGCAGTACTTC. It codes for CASSLAERLGEQYF.